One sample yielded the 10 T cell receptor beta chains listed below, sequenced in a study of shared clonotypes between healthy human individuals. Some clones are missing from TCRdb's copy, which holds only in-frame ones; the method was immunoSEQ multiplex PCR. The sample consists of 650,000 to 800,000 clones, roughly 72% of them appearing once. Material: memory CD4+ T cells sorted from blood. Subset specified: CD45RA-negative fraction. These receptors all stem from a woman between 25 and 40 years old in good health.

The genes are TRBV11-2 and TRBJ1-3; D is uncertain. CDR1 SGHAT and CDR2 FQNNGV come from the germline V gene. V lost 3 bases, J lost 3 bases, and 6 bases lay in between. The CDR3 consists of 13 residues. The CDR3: CASSFIGGNTIYF. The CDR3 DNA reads TGTGCCAGCAGCTTCATAGGTGGAAACACCATATATTTT.

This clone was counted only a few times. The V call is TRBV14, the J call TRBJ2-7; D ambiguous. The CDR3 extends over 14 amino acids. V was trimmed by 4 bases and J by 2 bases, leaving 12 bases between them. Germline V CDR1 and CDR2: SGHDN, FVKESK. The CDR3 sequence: CASSLGRPPYEQYF. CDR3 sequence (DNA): TGTGCCAGCAGCCTTGGTAGGCCGCCCTACGAGCAGTACTTC.

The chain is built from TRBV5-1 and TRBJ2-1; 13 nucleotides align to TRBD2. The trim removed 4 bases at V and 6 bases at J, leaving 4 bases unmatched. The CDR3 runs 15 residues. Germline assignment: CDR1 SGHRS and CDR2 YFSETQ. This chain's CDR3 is CASSALAGGSNEQFF. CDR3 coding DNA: TGCGCCAGCAGCGCACTAGCGGGAGGGTCCAATGAGCAGTTCTTC. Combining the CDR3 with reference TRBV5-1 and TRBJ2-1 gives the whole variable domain KAGVTQTPRYLIKTRGQQVTLSCSPISGHRSVSWYQQTPGQGLQFLFEYFSETQRNKGNFPGRFSGRQFSNSRSEMNVSTLELGDSALYLCASSALAGGSNEQFFGPGTRLTVL.

The DNA of the CDR3 is TGTGCCAGCAGCGCTTTAGCGGGAGTAAGAACCGGGGAGCTGTTTTTT. As protein: CASSALAGVRTGELFF. The chain uses TRBV7-8 and TRBJ2-2, with 9 bases aligning to TRBD2. V dropped 5 bases and J dropped 5; count of bases not matched to a gene: 9. The CDR3 is 16 amino acids. CDR1 is SGHVS, CDR2 FQNEAQ, per germline.

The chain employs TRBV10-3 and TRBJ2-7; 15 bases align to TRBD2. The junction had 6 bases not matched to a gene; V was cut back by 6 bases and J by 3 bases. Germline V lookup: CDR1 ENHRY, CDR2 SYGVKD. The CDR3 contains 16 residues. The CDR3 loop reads CAISQKGLAGGYEQYF. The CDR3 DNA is TGTGCCATCAGCCAGAAGGGACTAGCGGGAGGCTACGAGCAGTACTTC.

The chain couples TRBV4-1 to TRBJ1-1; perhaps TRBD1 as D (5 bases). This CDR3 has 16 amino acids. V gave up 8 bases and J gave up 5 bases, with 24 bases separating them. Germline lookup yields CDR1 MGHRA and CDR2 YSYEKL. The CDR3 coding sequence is TGCGCCAGCGGCGGTAACCCAAGGGGAAGGGAGACTGAAGCTTTCTTT. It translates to CASGGNPRGRETEAFF.

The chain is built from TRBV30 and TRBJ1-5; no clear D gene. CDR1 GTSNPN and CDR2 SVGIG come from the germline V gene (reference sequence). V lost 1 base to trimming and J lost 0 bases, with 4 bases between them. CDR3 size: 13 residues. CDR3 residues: CAWSGNSNQPQHF. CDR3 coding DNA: TGTGCCTGGAGTGGAAATAGCAATCAGCCCCAGCATTTT.

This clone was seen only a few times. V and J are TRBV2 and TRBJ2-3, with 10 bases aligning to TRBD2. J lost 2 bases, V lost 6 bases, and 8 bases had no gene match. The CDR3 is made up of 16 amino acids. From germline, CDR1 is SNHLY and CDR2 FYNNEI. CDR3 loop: CASRAWTSGVTDTQYF. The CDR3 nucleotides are TGTGCCAGCAGGGCCTGGACTAGCGGAGTCACAGATACGCAGTATTTT.

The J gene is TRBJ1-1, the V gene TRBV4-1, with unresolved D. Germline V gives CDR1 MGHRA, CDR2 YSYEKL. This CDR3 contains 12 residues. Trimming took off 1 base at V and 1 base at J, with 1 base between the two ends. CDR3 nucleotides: TGCGCCAGCAGCCAAGCGAACACTGAAGCTTTCTTT. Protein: CASSQANTEAFF.

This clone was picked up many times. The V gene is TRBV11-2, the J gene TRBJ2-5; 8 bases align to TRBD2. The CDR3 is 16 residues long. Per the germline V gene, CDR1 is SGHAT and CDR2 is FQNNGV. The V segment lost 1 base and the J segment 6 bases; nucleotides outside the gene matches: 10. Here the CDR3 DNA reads TGTGCCAGCAGCTTAGGTGGACTAGCCGGGAGCAAGACCCAGTACTTC. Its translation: CASSLGGLAGSKTQYF.